Below, 5 T cell receptor beta chains from the same sample are listed, as sequenced in a study of blood T cell repertoires in COVID-19. Profiled with immunoSEQ multiplex PCR; TCRdb holds only in-frame clones, not every one. The data show about 81,000 clones, with roughly 82% seen just once and around 7.2% held by the top ten. The sample taken for sequencing was peripheral blood. The receptors stem from a human donor in a cohort sampled during active COVID-19.

The rearrangement uses TRBV3-1 (or the pseudogene TRBV3-2) and TRBJ2-5, with TRBD1 matching over 12 bases. Germline values: CDR1 LGHDT, CDR2 YNNKEL (reference sequence). J lost 5 bases, V lost 4 bases, and 23 bases had no gene match. The CDR3 contains 21 residues. As DNA, the CDR3 is TGTGCCAGCAGCCCCCAACTCCCGGGACAGGGGGCGAGGGGTTTACGGGAGACCCAGTACTTC. This translates into CASSPQLPGQGARGLRETQYF.

The count of this clone is one. V gene TRBV4-1 combines with J gene TRBJ1-4; D is unclear. With 3 bases removed from V and 7 bases from J, the gap between germline ends came to 9 bases. The germline V gene encodes CDR1 MGHRA and CDR2 YSYEKL. There are 13 residues in the CDR3. The DNA for the CDR3 is TGCGCCAGCAGCCACCCGAACGGTGAAAAACTGTTTTTT. Protein product: CASSHPNGEKLFF.

This sequence joins TRBV12-3 or TRBV12-4 and TRBJ1-4; D may be TRBD1 (5 bases). The CDR3 is 13 residues long. The ends were cut back, 3 bases at V and 11 bases at J, with 13 bases in the middle. The CDR3 spells CASSFFLGVKLFF. In DNA form, the CDR3 reads TGTGCCAGCAGTTTTTTTTTAGGGGTGAAACTGTTTTTT.

The rearrangement joins TRBV2 to TRBJ1-6; 7 bases match TRBD1. The CDR3 has 12 residues. Trimming cost V 6 bases and J 7 bases; bases outside gene matches: 0. Germline CDR1 is SNHLY and CDR2 is FYNNEI. CDR3 region: CASRQGNSPLHF. The CDR3 nucleotides read TGTGCCAGCAGACAGGGGAATTCACCCCTCCACTTT.

This sequence joins TRBV6-5 and TRBJ1-1; no reliable D call. CDR3 length: 13 residues. Germline V lookup: CDR1 MNHEY, CDR2 SVGAGI. V shed 6 bases and J shed 8 bases, with 16 bases lying between them. The CDR3 nucleotides read TGTGCCAGCAGAACGGAGATGGAACTCGAAGCTTTCTTT. It is translated as CASRTEMELEAFF.